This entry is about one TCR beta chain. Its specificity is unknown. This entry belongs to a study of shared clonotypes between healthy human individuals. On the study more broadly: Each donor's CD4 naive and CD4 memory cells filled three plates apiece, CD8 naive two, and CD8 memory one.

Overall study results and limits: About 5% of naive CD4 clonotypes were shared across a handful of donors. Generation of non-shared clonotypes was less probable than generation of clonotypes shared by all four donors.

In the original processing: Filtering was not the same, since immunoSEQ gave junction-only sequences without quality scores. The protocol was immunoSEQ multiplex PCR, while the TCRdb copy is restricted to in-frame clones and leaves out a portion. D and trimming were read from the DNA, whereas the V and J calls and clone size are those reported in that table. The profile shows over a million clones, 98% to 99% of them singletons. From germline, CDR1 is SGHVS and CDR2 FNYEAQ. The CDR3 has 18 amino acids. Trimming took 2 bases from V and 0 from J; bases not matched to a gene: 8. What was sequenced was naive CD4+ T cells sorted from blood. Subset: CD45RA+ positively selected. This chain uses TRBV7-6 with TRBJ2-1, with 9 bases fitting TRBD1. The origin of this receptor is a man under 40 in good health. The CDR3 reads CASSLMLQGAVSYNEQFF. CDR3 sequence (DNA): TGTGCCAGCAGCTTAATGTTACAGGGGGCTGTCTCCTACAATGAGCAGTTCTTC. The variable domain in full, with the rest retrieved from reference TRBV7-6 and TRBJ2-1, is GAGVSQSPRYKVTKRGQDVALRCDPISGHVSLYWYRQALGQGPEFLTYFNYEAQQDKSGLPNDRFSAERPEGSISTLTIQRTEQRDSAMYRCASSLMLQGAVSYNEQFFGPGTRLTVL.